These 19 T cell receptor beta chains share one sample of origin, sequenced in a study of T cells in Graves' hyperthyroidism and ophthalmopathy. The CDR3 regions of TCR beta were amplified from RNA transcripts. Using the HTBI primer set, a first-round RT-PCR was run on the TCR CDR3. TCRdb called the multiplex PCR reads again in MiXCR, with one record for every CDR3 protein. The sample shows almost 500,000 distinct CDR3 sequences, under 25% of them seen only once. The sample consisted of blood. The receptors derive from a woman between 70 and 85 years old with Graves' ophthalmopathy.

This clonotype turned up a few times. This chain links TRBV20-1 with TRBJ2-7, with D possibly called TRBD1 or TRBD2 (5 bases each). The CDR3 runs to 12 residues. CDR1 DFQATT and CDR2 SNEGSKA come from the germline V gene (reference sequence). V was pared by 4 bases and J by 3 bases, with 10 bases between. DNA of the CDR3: TGCAGTGCTAAGGGACCTATCTACGAGCAGTACTTC. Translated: CSAKGPIYEQYF.

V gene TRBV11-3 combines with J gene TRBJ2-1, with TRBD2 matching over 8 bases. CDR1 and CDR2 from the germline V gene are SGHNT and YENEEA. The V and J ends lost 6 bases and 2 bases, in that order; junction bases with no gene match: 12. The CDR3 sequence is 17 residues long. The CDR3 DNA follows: TGTGCCAGCAGTCGATTTAGCGGGGACCAAGCCTACAATGAGCAGTTCTTC. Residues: CASSRFSGDQAYNEQFF. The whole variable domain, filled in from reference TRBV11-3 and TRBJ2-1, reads EAGVVQSPRYKIIEKKQPVAFWCNPISGHNTLYWYLQNLGQGPELLIRYENEEAVDDSQLPKDRFSAERLKGVDSTLKIQPAELGDSAVYLCASSRFSGDQAYNEQFFGPGTRLTVL.

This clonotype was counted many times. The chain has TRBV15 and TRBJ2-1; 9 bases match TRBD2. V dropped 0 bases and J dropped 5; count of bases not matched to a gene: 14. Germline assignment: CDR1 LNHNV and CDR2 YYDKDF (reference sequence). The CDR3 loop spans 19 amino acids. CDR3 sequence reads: CATSRDPSGMASGNNEQFF. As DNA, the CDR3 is TGTGCCACCAGCAGAGACCCGTCCGGCATGGCTAGCGGGAACAATGAGCAGTTCTTC. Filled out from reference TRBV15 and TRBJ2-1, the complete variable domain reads DAMVIQNPRYQVTQFGKPVTLSCSQTLNHNVMYWYQQKSSQAPKLLFHYYDKDFNNEADTPDNFQSRRPNTSFCFLDIRSPGLGDTAMYLCATSRDPSGMASGNNEQFFGPGTRLTVL.

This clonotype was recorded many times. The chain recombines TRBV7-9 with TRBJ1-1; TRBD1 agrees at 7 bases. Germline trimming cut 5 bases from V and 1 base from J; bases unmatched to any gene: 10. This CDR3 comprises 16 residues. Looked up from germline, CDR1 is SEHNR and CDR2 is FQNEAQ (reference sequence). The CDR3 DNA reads TGTGCCAGCAGCCCTGCTCGAGGGACAGAGAACACTGAAGCTTTCTTT. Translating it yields CASSPARGTENTEAFF.

For the CDR3, the DNA is TGTGCCAGCAGCTCGGACTTGCAGGGGTACAATGAGCAGTTCTTC. As protein: CASSSDLQGYNEQFF. The chain couples TRBV9 to TRBJ2-1; weak D call: TRBD1 (6 bases). Germline CDR1 is SGDLS and CDR2 is YYNGEE. The CDR3 has 15 amino acids. V lost 4 bases to trimming and J lost 4 bases, with 15 bases between them. Using reference TRBV9 and TRBJ2-1 for the parts outside the CDR3, the full variable domain is DSGVTQTPKHLITATGQRVTLRCSPRSGDLSVYWYQQSLDQGLQFLIQYYNGEERAKGNILERFSAQQFPDLHSELNLSSLELGDSALYFCASSSDLQGYNEQFFGPGTRLTVL.

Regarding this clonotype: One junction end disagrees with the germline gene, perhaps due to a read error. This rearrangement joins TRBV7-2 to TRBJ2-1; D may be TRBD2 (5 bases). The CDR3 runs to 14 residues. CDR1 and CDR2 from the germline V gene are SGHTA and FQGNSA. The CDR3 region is CASGLAQIFNEQFF. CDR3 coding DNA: TGTGCCAGCGGCTTAGCGCAAATTTTCAATGAGCAGTTCTTC. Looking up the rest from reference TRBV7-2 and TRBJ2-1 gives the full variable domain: GAGVSQSPSNKVTEKGKDVELRCDPISGHTALYWYRQSLGQGLEFLIYFQGNSAPDKSGLPSDRFSAERTGGSVSTLTIQRTQQEDSAVYLCASGLAQIFNEQFFGPGTRLTVL.

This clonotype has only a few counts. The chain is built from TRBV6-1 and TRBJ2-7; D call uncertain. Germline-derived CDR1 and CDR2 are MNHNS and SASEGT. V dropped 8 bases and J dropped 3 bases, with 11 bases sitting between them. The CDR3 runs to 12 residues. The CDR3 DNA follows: TGTGCCAGCCGTAAGGTAAACTACGAGCAGTACTTC. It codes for CASRKVNYEQYF.

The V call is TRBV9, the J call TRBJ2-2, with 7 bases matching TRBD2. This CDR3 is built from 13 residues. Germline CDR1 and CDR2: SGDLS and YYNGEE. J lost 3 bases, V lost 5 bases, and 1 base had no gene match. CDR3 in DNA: TGTGCCAGCAGTACTAGCGACACCGGGGAGCTGTTTTTT. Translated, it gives CASSTSDTGELFF.

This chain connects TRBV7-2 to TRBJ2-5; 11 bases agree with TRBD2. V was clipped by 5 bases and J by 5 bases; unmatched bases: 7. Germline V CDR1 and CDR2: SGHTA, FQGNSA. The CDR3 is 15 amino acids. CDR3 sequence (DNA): TGTGCCAGCAGCCCACTAGCGGGAGCCCGGGAGACCCAGTACTTC. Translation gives CASSPLAGARETQYF.

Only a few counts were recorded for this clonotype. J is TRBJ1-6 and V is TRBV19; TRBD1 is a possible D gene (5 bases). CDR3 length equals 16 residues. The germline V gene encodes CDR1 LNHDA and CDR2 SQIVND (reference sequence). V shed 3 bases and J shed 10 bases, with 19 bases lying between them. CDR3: CASSIRASQGGSPLHF. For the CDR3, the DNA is TGTGCCAGTAGTATCCGAGCCAGTCAGGGAGGGTCACCCCTCCACTTT.

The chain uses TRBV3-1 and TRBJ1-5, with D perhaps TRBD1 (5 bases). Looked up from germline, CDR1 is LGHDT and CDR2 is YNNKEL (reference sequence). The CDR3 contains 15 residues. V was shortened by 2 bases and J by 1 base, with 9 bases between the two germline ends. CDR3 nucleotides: TGTGCCAGCAGCCAATCGGGACGGAGCAATCAGCCCCAGCATTTT. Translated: CASSQSGRSNQPQHF.

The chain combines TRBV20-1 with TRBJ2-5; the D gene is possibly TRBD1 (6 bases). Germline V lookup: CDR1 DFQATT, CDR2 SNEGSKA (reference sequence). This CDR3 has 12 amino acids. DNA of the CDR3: TGCAGAATGGACAGCCCCCAAGAGACCCAGTACTTC. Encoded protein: CRMDSPQETQYF.

CDR3 protein: CSGINTPLAGEQFF. The CDR3 DNA is TGCAGCGGGATAAACACCCCACTAGCGGGGGAGCAGTTCTTC. The J gene is TRBJ2-1, the V gene TRBV29-1; TRBD2 agrees at 10 bases. CDR1 and CDR2 (germline): SQVTM, ANQGSEA. Trimming cost V 7 bases and J 10 bases; bases outside gene matches: 13. This CDR3 comprises 14 residues.

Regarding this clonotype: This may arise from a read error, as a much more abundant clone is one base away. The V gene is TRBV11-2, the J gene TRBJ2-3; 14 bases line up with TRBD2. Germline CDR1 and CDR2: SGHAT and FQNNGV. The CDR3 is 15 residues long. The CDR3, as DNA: TGTGCCAGCAGCCCCCCGGGACTAGCGGGAGATGCGCAGTATTTT. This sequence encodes CASSPPGLAGDAQYF.

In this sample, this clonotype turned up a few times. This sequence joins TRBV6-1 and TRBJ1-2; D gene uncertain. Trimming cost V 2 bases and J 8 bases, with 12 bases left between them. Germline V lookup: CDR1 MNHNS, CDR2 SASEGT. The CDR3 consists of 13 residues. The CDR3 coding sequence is TGTGCCAGCAGTGAATTGACTGGGTTCGGCTACACCTTC. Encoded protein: CASSELTGFGYTF.

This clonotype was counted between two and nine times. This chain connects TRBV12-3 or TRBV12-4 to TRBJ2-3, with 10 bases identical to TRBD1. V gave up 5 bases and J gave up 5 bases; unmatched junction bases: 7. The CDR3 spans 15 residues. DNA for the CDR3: TGTGCCAGCAGTCGACAGGGGGCGTCTGGAGATACGCAGTATTTT. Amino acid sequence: CASSRQGASGDTQYF.

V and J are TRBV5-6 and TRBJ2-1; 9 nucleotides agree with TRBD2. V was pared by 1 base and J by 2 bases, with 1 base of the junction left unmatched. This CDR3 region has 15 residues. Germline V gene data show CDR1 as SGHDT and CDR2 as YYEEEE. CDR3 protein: CASSLKRGAYNEQFF. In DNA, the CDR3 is TGTGCCAGCAGCTTGAAGCGGGGGGCCTACAATGAGCAGTTCTTC.

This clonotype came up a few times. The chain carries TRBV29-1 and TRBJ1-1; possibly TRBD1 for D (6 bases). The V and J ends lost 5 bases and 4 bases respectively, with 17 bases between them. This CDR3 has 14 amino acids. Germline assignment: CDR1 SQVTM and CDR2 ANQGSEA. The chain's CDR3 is CSVNPGAGGTEAFF. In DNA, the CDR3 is TGCAGCGTTAACCCGGGGGCAGGCGGCACTGAAGCTTTCTTT.

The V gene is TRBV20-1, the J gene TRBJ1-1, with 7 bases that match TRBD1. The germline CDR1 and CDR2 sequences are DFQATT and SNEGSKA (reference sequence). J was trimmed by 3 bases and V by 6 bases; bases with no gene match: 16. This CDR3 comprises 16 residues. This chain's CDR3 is CSAQGGGRVKDTEAFF. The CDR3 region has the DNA TGCAGTGCCCAGGGGGGGGGTAGGGTTAAGGACACTGAAGCTTTCTTT.